This T cell receptor beta chain derives from a study of T cell changes during pregnancy in multiple sclerosis. The assay was immunoSEQ multiplex PCR, and TCRdb's table has in-frame clones only and misses some. Of tens of thousands of clones in the sample, just over 90% were seen once. The CDR3 has 15 residues. Trimming removed 1 base from V and 4 bases from J; junction bases left unmatched: 5. Germline V gene lookup returns CDR1 SSHAT and CDR2 FNYEAQ (reference sequence). This receptor was obtained from a female donor in good health, enrolled as a control in a pregnancy study. The chain joins TRBV7-7 to TRBJ2-5, with 8 positions matching TRBD2. This sample comprised peripheral blood, obtained in the second trimester of pregnancy. The CDR3 DNA follows: TGTGCCAGCAGCTTAGGGACCGGGGGGGCAGAGACCCAGTACTTC. This codes for CASSLGTGGAETQYF.